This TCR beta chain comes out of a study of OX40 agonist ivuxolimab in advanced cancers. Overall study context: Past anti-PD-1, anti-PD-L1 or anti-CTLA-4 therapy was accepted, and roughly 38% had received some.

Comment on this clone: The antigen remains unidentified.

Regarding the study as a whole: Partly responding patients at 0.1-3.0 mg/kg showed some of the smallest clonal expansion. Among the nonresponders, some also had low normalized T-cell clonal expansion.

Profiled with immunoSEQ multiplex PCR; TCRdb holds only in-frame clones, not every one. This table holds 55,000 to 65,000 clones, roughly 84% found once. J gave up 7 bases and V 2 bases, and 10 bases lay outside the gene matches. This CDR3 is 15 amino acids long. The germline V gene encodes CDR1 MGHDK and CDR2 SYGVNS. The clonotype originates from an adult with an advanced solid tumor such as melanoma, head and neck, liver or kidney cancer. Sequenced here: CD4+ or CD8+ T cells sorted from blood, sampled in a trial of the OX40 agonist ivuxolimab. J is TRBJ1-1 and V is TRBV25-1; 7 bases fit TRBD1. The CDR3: CASSEPHRGSGEAFF. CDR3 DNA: TGTGCCAGCAGTGAACCGCACAGGGGCTCGGGTGAAGCTTTCTTT.